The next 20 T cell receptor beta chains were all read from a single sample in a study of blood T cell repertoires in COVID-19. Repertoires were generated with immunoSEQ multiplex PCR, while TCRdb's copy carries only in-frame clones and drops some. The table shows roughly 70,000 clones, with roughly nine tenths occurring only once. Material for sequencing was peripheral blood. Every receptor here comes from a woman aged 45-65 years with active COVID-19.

CDR3 residues: CASSSAAGTQYF. As DNA, the CDR3 is TGTGCCAGCAGTTCGGCCGCAGGGACCCAGTACTTC. This sequence joins TRBV12-3 or TRBV12-4 and TRBJ2-5, with D unclear. Deletions cut 4 bases from V and 7 bases from J, with 10 bases between. This CDR3 spans 12 amino acids.

The CDR3 DNA sequence: TGTGCCAGCAGCCACACCCTACCAGGTGGCTACACCTTC. Protein product: CASSHTLPGGYTF. The V gene is TRBV3-1 (or the pseudogene TRBV3-2), the J gene TRBJ1-2; D unclear. Trimming took 3 bases from V and 7 from J, leaving 12 bases between them. Germline CDR1 is LGHDT and CDR2 is YNNKEL (reference sequence). The CDR3 covers 13 residues.

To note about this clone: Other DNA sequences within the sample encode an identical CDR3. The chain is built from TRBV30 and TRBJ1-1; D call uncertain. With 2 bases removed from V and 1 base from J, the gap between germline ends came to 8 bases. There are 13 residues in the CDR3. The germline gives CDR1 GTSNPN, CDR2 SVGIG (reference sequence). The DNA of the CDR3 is TGTGCCTGGAGTAGGCAGGAGAACACTGAAGCTTTCTTT. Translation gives CAWSRQENTEAFF.

CDR3 region: CSAKRSPEAFF. The DNA for the CDR3 is TGCAGTGCTAAACGGTCTCCCGAAGCTTTCTTT. The chain is built from TRBV20-1 and TRBJ1-1, with no clear D. Trimming took 4 bases from V and 8 from J, leaving 11 bases between them. This CDR3 has 11 amino acids. Germline lookup yields CDR1 DFQATT and CDR2 SNEGSKA (reference sequence).

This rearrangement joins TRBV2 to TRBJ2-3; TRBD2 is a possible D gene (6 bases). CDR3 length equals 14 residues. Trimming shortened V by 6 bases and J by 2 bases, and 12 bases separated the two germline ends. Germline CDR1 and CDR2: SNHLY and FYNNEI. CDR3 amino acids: CASSFGSNTDTQYF. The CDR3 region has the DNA TGTGCCAGCAGCTTCGGGAGCAACACAGATACGCAGTATTTT. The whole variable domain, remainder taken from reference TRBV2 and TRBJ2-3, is EPEVTQTPSHQVTQMGQEVILRCVPISNHLYFYWYRQILGQKVEFLVSFYNNEISEKSEIFDDQFSVERPDGSNFTLKIRSTKLEDSAMYFCASSFGSNTDTQYFGPGTRLTVL.

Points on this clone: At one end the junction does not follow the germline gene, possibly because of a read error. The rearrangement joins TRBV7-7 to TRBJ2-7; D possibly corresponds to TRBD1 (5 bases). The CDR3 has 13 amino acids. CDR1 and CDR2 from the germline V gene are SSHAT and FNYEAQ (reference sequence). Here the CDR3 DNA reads TGTGCTAGCAGCTTCAGGGACTCCTACGAGCAGTACTTC. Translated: CASSFRDSYEQYF. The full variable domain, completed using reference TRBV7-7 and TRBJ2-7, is GAGVSQSPRYKVTKRGQDVTLRCDPISSHATLYWYQQALGQGPEFLTYFNYEAQPDKSGLPSDRFSAERPEGSISTLTIQRTEQRDSAMYRCASSFRDSYEQYFGPGTRLTVT.

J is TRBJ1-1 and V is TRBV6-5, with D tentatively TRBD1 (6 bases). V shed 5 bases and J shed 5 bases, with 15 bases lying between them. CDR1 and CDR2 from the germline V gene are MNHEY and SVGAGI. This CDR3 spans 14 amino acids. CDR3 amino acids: CASSRGGAETEAFF. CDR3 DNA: TGTGCCAGCAGTCGGGGGGGGGCGGAGACTGAAGCTTTCTTT.

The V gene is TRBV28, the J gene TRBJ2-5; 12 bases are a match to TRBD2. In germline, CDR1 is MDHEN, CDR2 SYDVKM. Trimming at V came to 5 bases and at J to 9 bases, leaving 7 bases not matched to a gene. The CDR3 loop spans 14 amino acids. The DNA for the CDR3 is TGTGCCAGCAGTGCCCGGACTAGCGGGGACTCCCAGTACTTC. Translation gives CASSARTSGDSQYF.

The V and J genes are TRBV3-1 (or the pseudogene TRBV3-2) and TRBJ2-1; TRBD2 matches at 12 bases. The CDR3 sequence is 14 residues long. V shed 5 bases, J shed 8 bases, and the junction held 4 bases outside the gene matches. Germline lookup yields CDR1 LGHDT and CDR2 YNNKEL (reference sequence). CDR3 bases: TGTGCCAGCAGCTGGACTAGCGGGGCGCATGAGCAGTTCTTC. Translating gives CASSWTSGAHEQFF.

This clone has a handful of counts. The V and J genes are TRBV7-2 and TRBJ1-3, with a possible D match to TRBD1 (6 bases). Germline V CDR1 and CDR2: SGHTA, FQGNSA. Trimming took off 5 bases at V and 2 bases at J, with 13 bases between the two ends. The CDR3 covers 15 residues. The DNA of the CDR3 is TGTGCCAGCAGCCCTCGAGGGGGGGCTGGAAACACCATATATTTT. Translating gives CASSPRGGAGNTIYF.

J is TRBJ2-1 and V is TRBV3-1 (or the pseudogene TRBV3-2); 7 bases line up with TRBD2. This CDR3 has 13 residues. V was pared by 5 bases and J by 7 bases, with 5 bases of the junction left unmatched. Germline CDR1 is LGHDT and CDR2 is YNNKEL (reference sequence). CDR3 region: CASSSRGGNEQFF. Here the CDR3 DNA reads TGTGCCAGCAGCTCCCGCGGGGGTAATGAGCAGTTCTTC.

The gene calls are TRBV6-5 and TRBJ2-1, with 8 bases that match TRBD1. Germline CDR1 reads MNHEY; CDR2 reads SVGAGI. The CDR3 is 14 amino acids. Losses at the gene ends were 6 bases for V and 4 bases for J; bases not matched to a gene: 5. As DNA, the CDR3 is TGTGCCAGCAGCACAGGGGGGTCTTACAATGAGCAGTTCTTC. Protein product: CASSTGGSYNEQFF.

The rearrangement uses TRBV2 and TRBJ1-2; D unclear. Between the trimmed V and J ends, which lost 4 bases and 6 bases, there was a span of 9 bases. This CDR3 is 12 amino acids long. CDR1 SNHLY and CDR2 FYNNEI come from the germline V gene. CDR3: CASSVSPHGYTF. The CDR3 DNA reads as TGTGCCAGCAGTGTCTCCCCTCATGGCTACACCTTC. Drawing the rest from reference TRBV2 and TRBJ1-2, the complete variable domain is EPEVTQTPSHQVTQMGQEVILRCVPISNHLYFYWYRQILGQKVEFLVSFYNNEISEKSEIFDDQFSVERPDGSNFTLKIRSTKLEDSAMYFCASSVSPHGYTFGSGTRLTVV.

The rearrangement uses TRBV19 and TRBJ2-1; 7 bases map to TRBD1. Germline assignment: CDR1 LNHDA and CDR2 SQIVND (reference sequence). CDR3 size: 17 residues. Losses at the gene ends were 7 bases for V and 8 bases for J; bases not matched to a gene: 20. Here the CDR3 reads CASTPTALGQDGHEQFF. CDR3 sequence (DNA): TGTGCCAGTACCCCGACAGCTCTCGGACAGGACGGGCATGAGCAGTTCTTC.

This CDR3 is CSALQGITEAFF. The CDR3 DNA reads as TGCAGCGCCTTACAGGGAATCACTGAAGCTTTCTTT. This chain links TRBV29-1 with TRBJ1-1; possible D gene TRBD1, 6 bases. V was trimmed by 7 bases and J by 4 bases, leaving 13 bases between them. CDR1 SQVTM and CDR2 ANQGSEA come from the germline V gene. CDR3 length: 12 amino acids.

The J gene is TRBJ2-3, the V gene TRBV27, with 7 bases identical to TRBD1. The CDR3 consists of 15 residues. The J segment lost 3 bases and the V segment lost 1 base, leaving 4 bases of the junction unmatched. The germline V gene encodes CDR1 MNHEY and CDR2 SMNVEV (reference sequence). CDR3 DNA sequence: TGTGCCAGCAGTTTATGGGGACAGCCTACAGATACGCAGTATTTT. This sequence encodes CASSLWGQPTDTQYF.

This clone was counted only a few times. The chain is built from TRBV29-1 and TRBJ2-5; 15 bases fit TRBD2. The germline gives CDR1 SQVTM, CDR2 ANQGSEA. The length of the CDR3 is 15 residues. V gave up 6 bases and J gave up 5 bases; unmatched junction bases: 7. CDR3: CSVRTSGRASETQYF. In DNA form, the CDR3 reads TGCAGCGTGAGGACTAGCGGGAGGGCATCGGAGACCCAGTACTTC.

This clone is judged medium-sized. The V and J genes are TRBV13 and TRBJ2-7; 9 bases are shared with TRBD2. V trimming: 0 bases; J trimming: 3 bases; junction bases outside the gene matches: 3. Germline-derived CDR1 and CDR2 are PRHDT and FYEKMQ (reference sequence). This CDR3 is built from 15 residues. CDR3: CASSLGISGSYEQYF. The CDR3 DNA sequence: TGTGCCAGCAGCTTAGGGATTAGCGGGAGCTACGAGCAGTACTTC.

CDR3 protein: CASRRTTSGDTGELFF. The CDR3 nucleotides read TGTGCCAGTAGGAGGACGACTAGCGGGGACACCGGGGAGCTGTTTTTT. The rearrangement uses TRBV19 and TRBJ2-2; 11 bases fit TRBD2. The germline V gene has CDR1 LNHDA and CDR2 SQIVND (reference sequence). Trimming cost V 6 bases and J 3 bases; bases outside gene matches: 6. The CDR3 sequence is 16 residues long.

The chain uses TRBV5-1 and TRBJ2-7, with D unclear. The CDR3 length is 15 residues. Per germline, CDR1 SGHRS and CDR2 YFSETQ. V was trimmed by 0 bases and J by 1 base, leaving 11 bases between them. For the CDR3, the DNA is TGCGCCAGCAGCTTGGGTAATACAGAATCCTACGAGCAGTACTTC. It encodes CASSLGNTESYEQYF.